This T cell receptor beta chain was documented in a study of blood T cells in healthy people across ages. Study-wide results and caveats: The fall in TCR beta diversity per million T cells was roughly linear with age. More naive CD4+ cells and higher diversity were found in long-lived than in aged donors. Estimated diversity, derived from one million T cells, was regarded as an underestimate.

Between the trimmed V and J ends, which lost 6 bases and 3 bases, there was a span of 16 bases. The CDR3 totals 14 residues. Germline assignment: CDR1 DFQATT and CDR2 SNEGSKA (reference sequence). Isolated PBMCs totaled at least 6.5 million in each sample. This clonotype occurred a few times. Its antigen remains unknown. Then a second PCR, running about 6 to 12 cycles, was carried out with a sample-barcoded 5' primer and a J-beta primer mix. Each CDR3 protein gets one entry after TCRdb re-called the 5' RACE reads with MiXCR. The repertoire holds 650,000 to 700,000 distinct CDR3 sequences, 52% seen once, with approximately 15% in the top ten.

The rearrangement uses TRBV20-1 and TRBJ2-3; weak D call: TRBD2 (6 bases). The sequencing input was blood. The source is a woman older than 75 in good health. CDR3 region: CSAKVGGRTDTQYF. The CDR3 DNA reads TGCAGTGCGAAGGTCGGGGGAAGGACAGATACGCAGTATTTT.